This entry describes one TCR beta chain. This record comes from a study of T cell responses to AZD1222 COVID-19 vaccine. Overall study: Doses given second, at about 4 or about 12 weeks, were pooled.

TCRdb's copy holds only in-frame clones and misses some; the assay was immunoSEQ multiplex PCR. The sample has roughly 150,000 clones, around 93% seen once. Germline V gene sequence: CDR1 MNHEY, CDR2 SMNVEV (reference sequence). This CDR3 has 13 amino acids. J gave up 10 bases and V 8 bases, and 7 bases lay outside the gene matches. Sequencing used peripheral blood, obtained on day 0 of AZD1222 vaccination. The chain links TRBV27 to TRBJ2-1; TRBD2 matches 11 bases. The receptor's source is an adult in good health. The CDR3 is CASGTSGSVEQFF. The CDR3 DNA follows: TGTGCCAGCGGTACTAGCGGGAGCGTGGAGCAGTTCTTC.